This entry features one T cell receptor (beta chain) sequence. Using immunoSEQ multiplex PCR, the repertoire was profiled, and TCRdb retains in-frame clones only, with some absent. The sample holds about 490,000 clones; roughly 78% are singletons and the top ten take approximately 12%. Germline CDR1 MNHEY, CDR2 SMNVEV (reference sequence). The CDR3 runs to 16 residues. Deletions cut 10 bases from V and 0 bases from J, with 16 bases between. The sample belongs to a study of shared clonotypes between healthy human individuals. Source material: PBMCs. This clonotype was sampled from a woman between 40 and 50 years old in good health. Some clones in this sample may be carry-over from other donors' samples. The chain uses TRBV27 and TRBJ2-6; tentatively, D is TRBD1 (6 bases). The CDR3 sequence is CATSPTDSSGANVLTF. For the CDR3, the DNA is TGTGCCACCTCACCGACGGACAGCTCTGGGGCCAACGTCCTGACTTTC.